A selection of T cell receptor delta chains follows, all from one sample in a study of gamma-delta chains in newborns, infants, children. TCRdb re-called the reads through CATT. The data hold roughly 9,900 delta-chain clones, with approximately 9% observed a single time. Sequencing input: blood. Receptor source: a child who was a newborn, infant or young child, either healthy, febrile or measles-vaccinated (not recorded which). CDR3s include the opening cysteine and the closing phenylalanine or tryptophan. A D gene is named only where the DNA matches it firmly. Clone size is not always given. Where it is, it says once, few, many or a class for expanded clones.

D gene: .
clone size: .
V gene: TRDV2
J gene: TRDJ1
CDR3 protein: CACDTVGSAPRVYADKLIF
CDR3 DNA: TGTGCCTGTGACACCGTGGGATCCGCCCCCCGGGTGTACGCCGATAAACTCATCTTT

D gene: .
clone size: medium-sized
V gene: TRDV2
J gene: TRDJ1
CDR3 protein: CACDPVRDDKLIF
CDR3 DNA: TGTGCCTGTGACCCAGTAAGGGACGATAAACTCATCTTT

D gene: TRDD3
clone size: .
V gene: TRDV2
J gene: TRDJ3
CDR3 protein: CACDGPLLGDTPPNSWDTRQMFF
CDR3 DNA: TGTGCCTGTGACGGACCATTACTGGGGGATACGCCACCAAACTCCTGGGACACCCGACAGATGTTTTTC

D gene: TRDD3
clone size: .
V gene: TRDV2
J gene: TRDJ3
CDR3 protein: CACDLWGDSSWDTRQMFF
CDR3 DNA: TGTGCCTGTGACCTCTGGGGGGATAGCTCCTGGGACACCCGACAGATGTTTTTC

D gene: .
clone size: few
V gene: TRDV2
J gene: TRDJ1
CDR3 protein: CACDSLGSYTDKLIF
CDR3 DNA: TGTGCCTGTGACTCCCTGGGGTCGTACACCGATAAACTCATCTTT

D gene: TRDD3
clone size: few
V gene: TRDV2
J gene: TRDJ2
CDR3 protein: CACDTVGDTQALTAQLFF
CDR3 DNA: TGTGCCTGTGACACCGTAGGGGATACGCAAGCTTTGACAGCACAACTCTTCTTT

D gene: .
clone size: .
V gene: TRDV2
J gene: TRDJ1
CDR3 protein: CACGTVGYDQDDKLIF
CDR3 DNA: TGTGCCTGTGGCACCGTGGGATATGATCAGGACGATAAACTCATCTTT

D gene: TRDD3
clone size: few
V gene: TRDV2
J gene: TRDJ2
CDR3 protein: CACDSLGARSSAQLFF
CDR3 DNA: TGTGCCTGTGACTCACTGGGGGCTAGGAGTTCAGCACAACTCTTCTTT

D gene: TRDD3
clone size: medium-sized
V gene: TRDV2
J gene: TRDJ1
CDR3 protein: CACDTLPSGGYTDKLIF
CDR3 DNA: TGTGCCTGTGACACCCTCCCGTCTGGGGGATACACCGATAAACTCATCTTT

D gene: TRDD3
clone size: few
V gene: TRDV2
J gene: TRDJ1
CDR3 protein: CACDTVGGLDTDKLIF
CDR3 DNA: TGTGCCTGTGACACCGTCGGGGGATTGGACACCGATAAACTCATCTTT

D gene: TRDD3
clone size: .
V gene: TRDV2
J gene: TRDJ2
CDR3 protein: CACDTVGTGGDHLTAQLFF
CDR3 DNA: TGTGCCTGTGACACGGTAGGGACTGGGGGGGATCATTTGACAGCACAACTCTTCTTT

D gene: TRDD2
clone size: few
V gene: TRDV1
J gene: TRDJ3
CDR3 protein: CALGELSHPAFLSGKGSWDTRQMFF
CDR3 DNA: TGTGCTCTTGGGGAACTTAGCCACCCGGCCTTCCTATCGGGGAAGGGCTCCTGGGACACCCGACAGATGTTTTTC

D gene: TRDD3
clone size: .
V gene: TRDV2
J gene: TRDJ2
CDR3 protein: CARDTLSTGGSLTAQLFF
CDR3 DNA: TGTGCCCGTGACACACTAAGTACTGGGGGATCCTTGACAGCACAACTCTTCTTT

D gene: TRDD3
clone size: few
V gene: TRDV2
J gene: TRDJ3
CDR3 protein: CACDRLGDSSSWDTRQMFF
CDR3 DNA: TGTGCCTGTGACCGACTGGGGGATTCGAGCTCCTGGGACACCCGACAGATGTTTTTC

D gene: TRDD3
clone size: .
V gene: TRDV2
J gene: TRDJ3
CDR3 protein: CACDTTGGFWDTRQMFF
CDR3 DNA: TGTGCCTGTGACACTACTGGGGGATTTTGGGACACCCGACAGATGTTTTTC

D gene: .
clone size: .
V gene: TRDV2
J gene: TRDJ1
CDR3 protein: CACDPTPQWPEPYTDKLIF
CDR3 DNA: TGTGCCTGTGACCCGACGCCGCAATGGCCAGAACCGTACACCGATAAACTCATCTTT

D gene: TRDD3
clone size: .
V gene: TRDV2
J gene: TRDJ3
CDR3 protein: CACEVLGADSWDTRQMFF
CDR3 DNA: TGTGCCTGTGAGGTACTGGGGGCCGACTCCTGGGACACCCGACAGATGTTTTTC

D gene: TRDD3
clone size: .
V gene: TRDV2
J gene: TRDJ1
CDR3 protein: CACDTVGGGSPPHTDKLIF
CDR3 DNA: TGTGCCTGTGACACCGTCGGTGGGGGATCCCCGCCTCACACCGATAAACTCATCTTT

D gene: TRDD3
clone size: few
V gene: TRDV2
J gene: TRDJ1
CDR3 protein: CACDTVALGDTVSTDKLIF
CDR3 DNA: TGTGCCTGTGACACCGTCGCACTGGGGGATACGGTTAGCACCGATAAACTCATCTTT

D gene: .
clone size: medium-sized
V gene: TRDV2
J gene: TRDJ1
CDR3 protein: CACDTLPSGKTYTDKLIF
CDR3 DNA: TGTGCCTGTGACACCCTCCCATCGGGGAAAACATACACCGATAAACTCATCTTT

D gene: TRDD3
clone size: .
V gene: TRDV1
J gene: TRDJ1
CDR3 protein: CALGEPLSCSGGSPALTAQPFF
CDR3 DNA: TGTGCTCTTGGGGAACCCCTTTCCTGTTCTGGGGGATCCCCGGCTTTGACAGCACAACCCTTCTTT

D gene: .
clone size: few
V gene: TRDV2
J gene: TRDJ1
CDR3 protein: CACDTVSSHTDKLIF
CDR3 DNA: TGTGCCTGTGACACCGTAAGTTCCCACACCGATAAACTCATCTTT

D gene: TRDD3
clone size: few
V gene: TRDV2
J gene: TRDJ3
CDR3 protein: CACDTGIPSSSWDTRQMFF
CDR3 DNA: TGTGCCTGTGACACAGGGATACCGTCGAGCTCCTGGGACACCCGACAGATGTTTTTC

D gene: .
clone size: few
V gene: TRDV1
J gene: TRDJ1
CDR3 protein: CALGSPFPRYLADKLIF
CDR3 DNA: TGTGCTCTTGGGAGTCCCTTCCCACGCTATCTAGCCGATAAACTCATCTTT

D gene: TRDD3
clone size: large
V gene: TRDV2
J gene: TRDJ1
CDR3 protein: CACDTLGVNTDKLIF
CDR3 DNA: TGTGCCTGTGACACGCTGGGGGTTAACACCGATAAACTCATCTTT

D gene: TRDD3
clone size: few
V gene: TRDV2
J gene: TRDJ3
CDR3 protein: CACDTGGYVGSWDTRQMFF
CDR3 DNA: TGTGCCTGTGACACTGGGGGATACGTAGGCTCCTGGGACACCCGACAGATGTTTTTC

D gene: TRDD3
clone size: .
V gene: TRDV2
J gene: TRDJ1
CDR3 protein: CACDPVRTGGYVIHDKLIF
CDR3 DNA: TGTGCCTGTGACCCAGTCCGTACTGGGGGATACGTAATTCACGATAAACTCATCTTT

D gene: TRDD3
clone size: .
V gene: TRDV2
J gene: TRDJ1
CDR3 protein: CACGTVLGDIQYTDKLIF
CDR3 DNA: TGTGCCTGTGGCACCGTACTGGGGGATATCCAGTACACCGATAAACTCATCTTT

D gene: TRDD2
clone size: .
V gene: TRDV1
J gene: TRDJ1
CDR3 protein: CALGNSTSYRRGNTDKLIF
CDR3 DNA: TGTGCTCTTGGGAACTCCACTTCCTACCGGCGGGGGAACACCGATAAACTCATCTTT

D gene: TRDD3
clone size: few
V gene: TRDV2
J gene: TRDJ1
CDR3 protein: CACDTVGRTGGWRKLIF
CDR3 DNA: TGTGCCTGTGACACCGTTGGCCGTACTGGGGGATGGCGTAAACTCATCTTT

D gene: TRDD3
clone size: few
V gene: TRDV2
J gene: TRDJ1
CDR3 protein: CACDTLGDRMYTDKLIF
CDR3 DNA: TGTGCCTGTGACACACTGGGGGACCGTATGTACACCGATAAACTCATCTTT

D gene: TRDD3
clone size: .
V gene: TRDV2
J gene: TRDJ3
CDR3 protein: CACDTLLPVLGDTFTWDTRQMFF
CDR3 DNA: TGTGCCTGTGACACCCTCCTTCCCGTACTGGGGGATACTTTCACCTGGGACACCCGACAGATGTTTTTC

D gene: .
clone size: medium-sized
V gene: TRDV2
J gene: TRDJ1
CDR3 protein: CACDALGTDTDKLIF
CDR3 DNA: TGTGCCTGTGACGCGCTGGGGACCGACACCGATAAACTCATCTTT